This paragraph covers one T cell receptor (beta chain) sequence. Its target is unknown. Looked up from germline, CDR1 is SGHAT and CDR2 is FQNNGV. J lost 9 bases, V lost 6 bases, and 8 bases had no gene match. This CDR3 spans 13 amino acids. Profiled with immunoSEQ multiplex PCR; TCRdb holds only in-frame clones, not every one. In the table there are over 70,000 clones, 75% to 90% of which are singletons. The sample originates from a study of T cell responses to AZD1222 COVID-19 vaccine. Across the whole study: Analyses pooled second doses at about 4 or about 12 weeks.

Study-wide results and limits: Repertoire collection took place solely once the T cell response had peaked. Reportedly, nearly half of unique spike TCRs recognized epitopes outside B.1.351/B.1.1.7 mutations.

The genes are TRBV11-2 and TRBJ1-1; 9 bases agree with TRBD1. Here the sequenced sample was peripheral blood, taken on day 0 of AZD1222 vaccination. The sequence was obtained from an adult in good health. The CDR3 reads CASRRTGAPQAFF. The CDR3 DNA reads as TGTGCCAGCAGGAGGACAGGGGCGCCACAAGCTTTCTTT.